The T cell receptor beta chain under discussion was sequenced for a study of CD8 T cells in Susac syndrome. Per the germline V gene, CDR1 is SGHTA and CDR2 is FQGNSA. The CDR3 sequence is 15 residues long. Trimming pared 5 bases from V and 5 bases from J, leaving 18 bases between. TEMRA cells underwent FACS enrichment and CD8+ and CD4+ T cells underwent negative isolation. When the RNA was reverse transcribed, random hexamers were used with an input of roughly 0.5 to 1 ug. immunoSEQ multiplex PCR amplified TCR beta CDR3 across 54 Vbeta, 13 Jbeta. TCRdb analysed the immunoSEQ multiplex PCR reads with MiXCR anew, one entry per CDR3 protein. The data hold about 150,000 distinct CDR3 sequences, with 95% observed a single time.

The rearrangement joins TRBV7-2 to TRBJ2-5; D is possibly TRBD1 (6 bases). This TCR was recovered from a human donor with multiple sclerosis. Sequenced input: CD8+ T cells from PBMCs. The DNA for the CDR3 is TGTGCCAGCAGCGATTATCCCCAGGGGCGGGAGACCCAGTACTTC. Translation: CASSDYPQGRETQYF. Full variable domain (remainder filled in from reference TRBV7-2 and TRBJ2-5): GAGVSQSPSNKVTEKGKDVELRCDPISGHTALYWYRQSLGQGLEFLIYFQGNSAPDKSGLPSDRFSAERTGGSVSTLTIQRTQQEDSAVYLCASSDYPQGRETQYFGPGTRLLVL.